What follows is one T cell receptor beta chain and its context. Other DNA sequences in this specimen translate into the identical CDR3. V shed 5 bases and J shed 0 bases, with 11 bases lying between them. There are 14 residues in the CDR3. Germline V gene data show CDR1 as SGHRS and CDR2 as YFSETQ. The data belong to a study of shared clonotypes between healthy human individuals. Here immunoSEQ multiplex PCR was the method, and the copy in TCRdb shows in-frame clones only, minus some. The data contain over a million clones, 95% to 99% of them singletons. Healthy and HIV-negative, the adult donors had no recent acute infections or vaccinations.

The chain employs TRBV5-1 and TRBJ1-1; D is possibly TRBD1 (6 bases). Sequencing was carried out using naive CD4+ T cells sorted from blood. Subset given: CD45RA+ positively selected. The receptor was isolated from a man between 25 and 39 years old in good health. Here the CDR3 reads CASSLSGVNTEAFF. The CDR3 DNA reads as TGCGCCAGCAGTCTATCAGGGGTGAACACTGAAGCTTTCTTT.